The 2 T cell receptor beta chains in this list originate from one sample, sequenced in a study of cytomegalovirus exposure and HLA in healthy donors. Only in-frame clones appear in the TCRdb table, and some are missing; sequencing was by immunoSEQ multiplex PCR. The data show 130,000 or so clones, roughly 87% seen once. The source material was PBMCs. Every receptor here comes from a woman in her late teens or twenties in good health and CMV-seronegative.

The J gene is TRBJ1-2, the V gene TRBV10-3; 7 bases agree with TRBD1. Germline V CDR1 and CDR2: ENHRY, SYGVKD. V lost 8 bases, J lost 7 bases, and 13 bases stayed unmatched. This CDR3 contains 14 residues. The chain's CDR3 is CAILGGTALGGYTF. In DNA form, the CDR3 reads TGTGCCATCCTAGGCGGGACAGCCCTCGGTGGCTACACCTTC.

In nucleotides, the CDR3 is TGCGCCAGCAGCTTGGATCCTAGTCACCCATCCTACAATGAGCAGTTCTTC. Translation: CASSLDPSHPSYNEQFF. V gene TRBV5-1 combines with J gene TRBJ2-1; unclear D gene. The CDR3 has 17 amino acids. CDR1 is SGHRS, CDR2 YFSETQ, per germline. Trimming shortened V by 0 bases and J by 1 base, and 14 bases separated the two germline ends.